This TCR beta chain came from a study of cytomegalovirus exposure and HLA in healthy donors. Study-level findings and limits: Productive rates of about 87% or about 30% were seen for most TCR beta V segments in an earlier analysis.

Of note for this clone: The antigen is not known. Distinct nucleotide sequences in the sample also encode this CDR3.

13 Jbeta primers and 60 Vbeta primers were used for the PCR. Repertoires were generated with immunoSEQ multiplex PCR, while TCRdb's copy carries only in-frame clones and drops some. The sample holds about 160,000 clones, around 80% seen once. The CDR3 runs 15 residues. Germline V gene data show CDR1 as SNHLY and CDR2 as FYNNEI. The V gene lost 2 bases and the J gene lost 2 bases, with 12 bases spanning the gap. The receptor's source is a middle-aged man in good health and CMV-seronegative. Sequencing used PBMCs. The chain couples TRBV2 to TRBJ1-1; possible D gene TRBD1, 5 bases. The CDR3 region is CASSESRTTNTEAFF. Written as DNA, the CDR3 is TGTGCCAGCAGTGAATCCCGGACAACAAACACTGAAGCTTTCTTT.